This record looks at one T cell receptor (beta chain) sequence and its context. The CDR3 consists of 13 residues. Losses at the gene ends were 0 bases for V and 14 bases for J; bases not matched to a gene: 9. The germline V gene encodes CDR1 MNHEY and CDR2 SVGAGI. The data belong to a study of T cell changes during pregnancy in multiple sclerosis. The table came from immunoSEQ multiplex PCR; TCRdb's copy has only in-frame clones and leaves some out. The sample lists around 66,000 clones; around 92% were seen once. The sequences come from peripheral blood, collected in the third trimester of pregnancy. The receptor's source is a female donor in good health, enrolled as a control in a pregnancy study. The rearrangement links TRBV6-5 to TRBJ1-2; 7 bases are a match to TRBD1. The CDR3 DNA is TGTGCCAGCAGTTACTCGACAGGGACGGATTCGACCTTC. This codes for CASSYSTGTDSTF.